The rows below give T cell receptor beta chains drawn from one sample of a study of cytomegalovirus exposure and HLA in healthy donors. Sequenced by immunoSEQ multiplex PCR; TCRdb stores in-frame clones only, minus some. This table holds 120,000 or so clones, roughly four fifths found once. The sample taken for sequencing was PBMCs. These receptors came from a man in his forties in good health and CMV-seronegative. Both conserved end residues are part of each CDR3. A D gene is named only where the DNA matches it firmly. Clone size, where shown, is once, few, many, or a class for clones that have expanded.

>TRBJ1-2|NA|NA|TRBV4-3
TGCGCCAGCAGCCAAGTGGGACAAATCTACACCTTC
CASSQVGQIYTF
>TRBJ2-2|NA|NA|TRBV6-6
TGTGCCAGCAGTGGAGGGGGCGCGGAGCTGTTTTTT
CASSGGGAELFF
>TRBJ1-1|TRBD1|NA|TRBV5-1
TGCGCCAGCAGCAGCGGACAGGGGTACACTGAAGCTTTCTTT
CASSSGQGYTEAFF
>TRBJ1-2|TRBD1|NA|TRBV19
TGTGCCAGTAGTCAGGGACAGGGAGGTGGCTACACCTTC
CASSQGQGGGYTF
>TRBJ2-3|TRBD2|NA|TRBV27
TGTGCCAGCAGTTTTGATCCTACACGACTAGCGGGAGTATCAGATACGCAGTATTTT
CASSFDPTRLAGVSDTQYF
>TRBJ2-3|TRBD2|NA|TRBV5-6
TGTGCCAGCAGATTGAGAACTAGCGGGGGGTCGGGTTCCTCGCAGTATTTT
CASRLRTSGGSGSSQYF
>TRBJ2-7|TRBD1|NA|TRBV7-2
TGTGCCAGCAGCTTAGGACAGGGGGTCTCCTACGAGCAGTACTTC
CASSLGQGVSYEQYF
>TRBJ1-5|NA|NA|TRBV18
TGTGCCAGCTCACCACCTCGGGGCGGGGGTCAGCCCCAGCATTTT
CASSPPRGGGQPQHF
>TRBJ2-5|NA|NA|TRBV5-4
TGTGCCAGCAGCTTGGAAGCAGGTGTACAAGAGACCCAGTACTTC
CASSLEAGVQETQYF
>TRBJ2-1|TRBD1|NA|TRBV10-3
TGTGCCATCAGTGAGGCCTACCGACGACAGGGGGGGGATGAGCAGTTCTTC
CAISEAYRRQGGDEQFF
>TRBJ1-5|TRBD1|NA|TRBV11-2
TGTGCCAGCAGCTTAGGGGACAGGGGCAATCAGCCCCAGCATTTT
CASSLGDRGNQPQHF
>TRBJ1-4|NA|NA|TRBV6-5
TGTGCCAGCAGTTACGGTCGGGTCGGTGAAAAACTGTTTTTT
CASSYGRVGEKLFF
>TRBJ1-2|NA|NA|TRBV28
TGTGCCAGCAGTTTCTCTCAGGGAACTCACTATGGCTACACCTTC
CASSFSQGTHYGYTF
>TRBJ1-3|TRBD1|once|TRBV28
TGTGCCAGCAGTTTAGACAGGGCCTCTGGAAACACCATATATTTT
CASSLDRASGNTIYF
>TRBJ2-6|NA|NA|TRBV28
TGTGCCAGCAGACGACCCGGACAGTCCAGAACGGGGGCCAACGTCCTGACTTTC
CASRRPGQSRTGANVLTF
>TRBJ1-2|NA|few|TRBV27
TGTGCCAGCAGTCTCAGGGGAGAGGGCGGCTACACCTTC
CASSLRGEGGYTF
>TRBJ2-7|NA|NA|TRBV11-2
TGTGCCAGCAGCTCGACAGGACTTAACTCCTACGAGCAGTACTTC
CASSSTGLNSYEQYF
>TRBJ2-1|NA|NA|TRBV11-2
TGTGCCAGCAGCTTAGGAGGGGGTTCCAATGAGCAGTTCTTC
CASSLGGGSNEQFF
>TRBJ2-3|NA|few|TRBV5-6
TGTGCCAGCAGCGCTATTCCTAGCACAGATACGCAGTATTTT
CASSAIPSTDTQYF